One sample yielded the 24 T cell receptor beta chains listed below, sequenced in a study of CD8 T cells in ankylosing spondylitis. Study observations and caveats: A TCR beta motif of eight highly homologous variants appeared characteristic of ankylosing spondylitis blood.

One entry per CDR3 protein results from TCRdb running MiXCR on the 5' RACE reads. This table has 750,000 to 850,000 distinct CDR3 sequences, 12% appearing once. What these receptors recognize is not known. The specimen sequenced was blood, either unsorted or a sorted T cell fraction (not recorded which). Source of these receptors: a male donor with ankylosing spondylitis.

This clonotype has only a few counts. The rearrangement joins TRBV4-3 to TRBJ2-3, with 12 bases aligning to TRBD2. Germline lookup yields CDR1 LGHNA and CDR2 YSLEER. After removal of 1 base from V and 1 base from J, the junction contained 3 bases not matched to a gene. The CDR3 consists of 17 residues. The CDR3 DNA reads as TGCGCCAGCAGCCAAGCCCGACTAGCGGGGGGCACAGATACGCAGTATTTT. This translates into CASSQARLAGGTDTQYF.

The CDR3 reads CSKRGLAGQYEQYF. The DNA for the CDR3 is TGCAGTAAAAGGGGACTAGCGGGACAGTACGAGCAGTACTTC. The chain has TRBV20-1 and TRBJ2-7; the match to TRBD2 covers 13 bases. V lost 8 bases, J lost 4 bases, and 8 bases stayed unmatched. Germline CDR1 reads DFQATT; CDR2 reads SNEGSKA (reference sequence). The CDR3 consists of 14 residues.

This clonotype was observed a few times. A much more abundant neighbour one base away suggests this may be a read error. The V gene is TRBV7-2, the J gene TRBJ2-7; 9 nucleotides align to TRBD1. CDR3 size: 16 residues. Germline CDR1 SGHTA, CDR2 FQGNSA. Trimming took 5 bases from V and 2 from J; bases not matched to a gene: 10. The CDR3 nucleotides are TGTGCCAGCAGCCCCTCTGGGGGACAGGGTGCCTACGAGCAGTACTTC. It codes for CASSPSGGQGAYEQYF.

CDR3 loop: CATSETVINEQFF. DNA for the CDR3: TGTGCCACCAGTGAGACAGTCATAAATGAGCAGTTCTTC. V usage is TRBV24-1 and J usage is TRBJ2-1, with a weak D call TRBD1 (5 bases). The germline CDR1 and CDR2 sequences are KGHDR and SFDVKD. CDR3 size: 13 residues. The V end lost 4 bases, the J end lost 7 bases, and 10 bases lay between the germline ends.

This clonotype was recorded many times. CDR3 coding DNA: TGTGCCATCAGACCGGACAGGGCAGGCGGCTATGGCTACACCTTC. Translation gives CAIRPDRAGGYGYTF. This chain joins TRBV10-3 and TRBJ1-2, with 8 positions matching TRBD1. The CDR3 sequence is 15 residues long. V shed 6 bases, J shed 4 bases, and the junction held 10 bases outside the gene matches. CDR1 and CDR2 (germline): ENHRY, SYGVKD.

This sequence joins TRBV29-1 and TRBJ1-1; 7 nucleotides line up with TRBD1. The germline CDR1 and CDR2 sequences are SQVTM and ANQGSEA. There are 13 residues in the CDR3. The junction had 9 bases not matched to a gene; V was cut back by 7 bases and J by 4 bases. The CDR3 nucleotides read TGCAGCGGAGTAGACAGGGTAGGCACTGAAGCTTTCTTT. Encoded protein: CSGVDRVGTEAFF.

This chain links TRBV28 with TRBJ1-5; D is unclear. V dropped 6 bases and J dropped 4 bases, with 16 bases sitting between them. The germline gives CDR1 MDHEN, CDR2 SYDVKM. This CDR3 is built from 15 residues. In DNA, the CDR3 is TGTGCCAGCAGCCCATTAGATGTCATTAATCAGCCCCAGCATTTT. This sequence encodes CASSPLDVINQPQHF.

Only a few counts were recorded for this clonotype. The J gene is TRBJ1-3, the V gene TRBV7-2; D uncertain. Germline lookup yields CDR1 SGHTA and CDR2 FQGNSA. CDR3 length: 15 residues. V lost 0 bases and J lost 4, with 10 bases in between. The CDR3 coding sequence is TGTGCCAGCAGCTTAGCGGGAGTAAGGGGAAACACCATATATTTT. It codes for CASSLAGVRGNTIYF.

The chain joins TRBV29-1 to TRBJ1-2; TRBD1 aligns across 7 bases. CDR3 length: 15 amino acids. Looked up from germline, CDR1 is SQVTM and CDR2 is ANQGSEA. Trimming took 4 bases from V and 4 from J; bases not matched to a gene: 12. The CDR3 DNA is TGCAGCGTTGGGGGAAGGGACAGCAGCCTCTATGGCTACACCTTC. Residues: CSVGGRDSSLYGYTF.

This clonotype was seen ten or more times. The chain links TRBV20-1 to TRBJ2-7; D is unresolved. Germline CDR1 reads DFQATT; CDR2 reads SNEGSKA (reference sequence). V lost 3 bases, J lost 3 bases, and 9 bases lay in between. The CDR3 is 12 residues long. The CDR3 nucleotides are TGCAGTGCTAGGACCGAGCACTACGAGCAGTACTTC. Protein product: CSARTEHYEQYF.

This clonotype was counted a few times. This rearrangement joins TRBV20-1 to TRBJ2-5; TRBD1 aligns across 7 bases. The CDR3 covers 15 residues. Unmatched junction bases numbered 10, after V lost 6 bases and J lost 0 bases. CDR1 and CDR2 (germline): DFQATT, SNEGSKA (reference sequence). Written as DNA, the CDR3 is TGCAGTGCCCTGGACAGGATTGGGGACCAAGAGACCCAGTACTTC. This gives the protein CSALDRIGDQETQYF.

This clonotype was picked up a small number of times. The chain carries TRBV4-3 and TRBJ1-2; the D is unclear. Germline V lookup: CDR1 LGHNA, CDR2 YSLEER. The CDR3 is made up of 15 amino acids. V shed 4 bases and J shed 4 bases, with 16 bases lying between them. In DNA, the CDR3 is TGCGCCAGCAGCCCCACCCCGATGCCCTTCTATGGCTACACCTTC. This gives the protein CASSPTPMPFYGYTF.

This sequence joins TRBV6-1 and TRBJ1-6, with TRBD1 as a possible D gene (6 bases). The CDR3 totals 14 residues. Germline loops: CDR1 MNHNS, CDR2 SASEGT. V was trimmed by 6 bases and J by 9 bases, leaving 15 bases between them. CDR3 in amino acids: CASRRQAAGSPLHF. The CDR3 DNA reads TGTGCCAGCAGAAGACAGGCAGCAGGTTCACCCCTCCACTTT.

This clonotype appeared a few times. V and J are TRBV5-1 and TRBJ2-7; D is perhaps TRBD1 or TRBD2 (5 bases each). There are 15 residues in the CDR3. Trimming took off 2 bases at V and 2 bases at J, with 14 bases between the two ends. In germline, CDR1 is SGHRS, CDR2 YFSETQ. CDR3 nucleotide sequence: TGCGCCAGCAGCTTAACCCGGGACGGTCCCTACGAGCAGTACTTC. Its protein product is CASSLTRDGPYEQYF.

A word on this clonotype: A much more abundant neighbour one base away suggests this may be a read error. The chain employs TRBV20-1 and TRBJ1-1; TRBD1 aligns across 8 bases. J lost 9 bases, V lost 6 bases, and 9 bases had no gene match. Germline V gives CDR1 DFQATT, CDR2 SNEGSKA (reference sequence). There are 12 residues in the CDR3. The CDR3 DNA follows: TGCAGTGCCCGAAGGACAGGGCCTAAAGCTTTCTTT. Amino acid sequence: CSARRTGPKAFF.

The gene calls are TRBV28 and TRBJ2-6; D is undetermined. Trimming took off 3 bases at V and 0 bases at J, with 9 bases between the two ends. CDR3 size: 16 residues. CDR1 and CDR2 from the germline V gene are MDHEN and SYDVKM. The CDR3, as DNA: TGTGCCAGCAGTTTCCCGGATAGCTCTGGGGCCAACGTCCTGACTTTC. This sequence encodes CASSFPDSSGANVLTF.

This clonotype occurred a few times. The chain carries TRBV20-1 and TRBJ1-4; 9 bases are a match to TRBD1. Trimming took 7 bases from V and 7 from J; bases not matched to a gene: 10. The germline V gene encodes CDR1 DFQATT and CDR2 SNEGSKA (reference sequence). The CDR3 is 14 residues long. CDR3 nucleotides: TGCAGTGTCGGGCTGGGACAGGGTGGTGAAAAACTGTTTTTT. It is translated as CSVGLGQGGEKLFF.

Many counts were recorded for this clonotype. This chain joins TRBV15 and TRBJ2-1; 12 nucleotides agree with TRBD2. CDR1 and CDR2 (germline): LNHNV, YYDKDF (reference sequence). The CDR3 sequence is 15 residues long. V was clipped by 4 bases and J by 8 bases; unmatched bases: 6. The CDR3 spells CATSTRLAGVDEQFF. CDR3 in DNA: TGTGCCACCAGCACAAGACTAGCGGGAGTCGATGAGCAGTTCTTC.

The CDR3 sequence is CATSSAGESTDTQYF. Written as DNA, the CDR3 is TGTGCCACCAGTTCAGCGGGGGAGAGCACAGATACGCAGTATTTT. This chain joins TRBV24-1 and TRBJ2-3; TRBD2 matches at 8 bases. Germline V CDR1 and CDR2: KGHDR, SFDVKD. V lost 6 bases, J lost 0 bases, and 4 bases stayed unmatched. CDR3 length equals 15 residues.

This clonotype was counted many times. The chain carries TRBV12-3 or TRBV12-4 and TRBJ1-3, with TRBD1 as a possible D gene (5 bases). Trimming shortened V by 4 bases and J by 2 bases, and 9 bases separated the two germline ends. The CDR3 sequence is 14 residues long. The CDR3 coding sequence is TGTGCCAGCAGTTCATCCAGGGCTGGAAACACCATATATTTT. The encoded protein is CASSSSRAGNTIYF.

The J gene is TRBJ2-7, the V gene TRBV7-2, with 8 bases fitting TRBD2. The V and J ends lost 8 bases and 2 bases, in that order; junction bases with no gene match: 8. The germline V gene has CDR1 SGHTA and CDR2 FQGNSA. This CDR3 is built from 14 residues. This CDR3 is CASAVAGLTYEQYF. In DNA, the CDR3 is TGTGCCAGCGCGGTAGCGGGGCTTACCTACGAGCAGTACTTC.

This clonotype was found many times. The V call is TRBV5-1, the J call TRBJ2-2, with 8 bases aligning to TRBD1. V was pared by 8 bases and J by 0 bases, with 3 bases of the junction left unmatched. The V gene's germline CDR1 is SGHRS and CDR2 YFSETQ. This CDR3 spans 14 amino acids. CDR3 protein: CASKTGANTGELFF. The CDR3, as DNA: TGCGCCAGTAAGACAGGGGCGAACACCGGGGAGCTGTTTTTT.

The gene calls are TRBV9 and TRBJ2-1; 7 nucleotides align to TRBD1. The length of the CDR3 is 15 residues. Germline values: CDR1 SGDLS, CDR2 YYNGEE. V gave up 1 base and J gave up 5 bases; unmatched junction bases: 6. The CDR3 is CASSVSKGADNEQFF. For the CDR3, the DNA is TGTGCCAGCAGCGTATCGAAGGGGGCGGACAATGAGCAGTTCTTC.

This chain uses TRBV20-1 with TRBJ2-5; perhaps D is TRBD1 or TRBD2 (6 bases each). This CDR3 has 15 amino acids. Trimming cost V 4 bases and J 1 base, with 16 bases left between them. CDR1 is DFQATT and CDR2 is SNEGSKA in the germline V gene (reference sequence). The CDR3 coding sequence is TGCAGTGCTACGGGGGCCAAGACGGGCCAAGAGACCCAGTACTTC. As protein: CSATGAKTGQETQYF.